Presented here are 20 T cell receptor beta chains from one specimen sequenced in a study of blood T cell repertoires in COVID-19. Produced via immunoSEQ multiplex PCR; TCRdb's table is partial and in-frame only. In the table there are some 300,000 clones, 70% to 90% of which are singletons. Sequencing was performed on peripheral blood. These receptors were taken from a woman aged 25 to 39 who had recovered from COVID-19.

The chain is built from TRBV5-1 and TRBJ2-2, with 11 positions matching TRBD1. The V segment lost 6 bases and the J segment 4 bases; nucleotides outside the gene matches: 5. CDR1 SGHRS and CDR2 YFSETQ come from the germline V gene. The CDR3 is 15 amino acids. As DNA, the CDR3 is TGCGCCAGCAACACCGGGACAGGGGGCACCGGGGAGCTGTTTTTT. Translation: CASNTGTGGTGELFF.

The rearrangement uses TRBV6-6 and TRBJ1-6; 8 nucleotides align to TRBD1. The CDR3 has 13 residues. J was trimmed by 10 bases and V by 10 bases; bases with no gene match: 9. Per germline, CDR1 MNHNY and CDR2 SVGAGI (reference sequence). CDR3 in DNA: TGTGCCACCAAGGACAGGGATCGCTCACCCCTCCACTTT. Residues: CATKDRDRSPLHF.

As to this clone: This same CDR3 is encoded by further DNA sequences in the sample. J is TRBJ2-1 and V is TRBV9, with TRBD1 identical over 11 bases. J lost 4 bases, V lost 0 bases, and 3 bases had no gene match. The CDR3 spans 16 residues. Per the germline V gene, CDR1 is SGDLS and CDR2 is YYNGEE. CDR3 in amino acids: CASSVVGTGGYNEQFF. CDR3 sequence (DNA): TGTGCCAGCAGCGTAGTTGGGACAGGGGGGTACAATGAGCAGTTCTTC.

The chain links TRBV28 to TRBJ2-2; TRBD2 matches 12 bases. Germline assignment: CDR1 MDHEN and CDR2 SYDVKM. CDR3 length: 15 residues. V was pared by 8 bases and J by 4 bases, with 5 bases of the junction left unmatched. DNA of the CDR3: TGTGCCAGCTCTAGCGGGGGGGCCGGCACCGGGGAGCTGTTTTTT. Translating it yields CASSSGGAGTGELFF.

The V call is TRBV10-3, the J call TRBJ2-1; 10 bases agree with TRBD1. From germline, CDR1 is ENHRY and CDR2 SYGVKD. V shed 4 bases and J 4 bases; nucleotides not matched to a gene: 4. The CDR3 consists of 15 residues. CDR3 protein: CAISGDRGQYNEQFF. The CDR3 coding sequence is TGTGCCATCAGTGGAGACAGGGGGCAATACAATGAGCAGTTCTTC.

The V and J genes are TRBV7-2 and TRBJ1-2; 7 bases agree with TRBD1. Germline lookup yields CDR1 SGHTA and CDR2 FQGNSA. V dropped 3 bases and J dropped 6; count of bases not matched to a gene: 7. This CDR3 has 14 residues. The CDR3 reads CASSFSGTADGYTF. The CDR3 DNA sequence: TGTGCCAGCAGCTTTTCCGGGACAGCTGATGGCTACACCTTC.

The rearrangement joins TRBV19 to TRBJ1-1; 9 positions match TRBD1. This CDR3 region has 15 residues. The V segment lost 4 bases and the J segment 8 bases; nucleotides outside the gene matches: 11. CDR1 and CDR2 (germline): LNHDA, SQIVND (reference sequence). The CDR3 coding sequence is TGTGCCAGTAGTAGCCTCCATATCGGGACAGGGGAAGCTTTCTTT. The encoded protein is CASSSLHIGTGEAFF. Full variable domain (missing parts from reference TRBV19 and TRBJ1-1): DGGITQSPKYLFRKEGQNVTLSCEQNLNHDAMYWYRQDPGQGLRLIYYSQIVNDFQKGDIAEGYSVSREKKESFPLTVTSAQKNPTAFYLCASSSLHIGTGEAFFGQGTRLTVV.

The chain has TRBV2 and TRBJ2-7; D not resolved. V gave up 7 bases and J gave up 3 bases, with 7 bases separating them. Germline CDR1 and CDR2: SNHLY and FYNNEI. The CDR3 contains 11 residues. Here the CDR3 DNA reads TGTGCCAGCACAACCGGCTACGAGCAGTACTTC. It is translated as CASTTGYEQYF.

The genes are TRBV27 and TRBJ1-4; D gene unclear. V shed 5 bases and J shed 5 bases, with 15 bases lying between them. This CDR3 is 15 amino acids long. Germline lookup yields CDR1 MNHEY and CDR2 SMNVEV (reference sequence). The DNA for the CDR3 is TGTGCCAGCAGTATGCTTGGGCAGCAAAATGAAAAACTGTTTTTT. This translates into CASSMLGQQNEKLFF.

This chain links TRBV27 with TRBJ2-5, with 11 bases identical to TRBD1. The CDR3 totals 17 residues. The germline V gene encodes CDR1 MNHEY and CDR2 SMNVEV (reference sequence). The J segment lost 5 bases and the V segment lost 10 bases, leaving 18 bases of the junction unmatched. The CDR3 protein is CATDFRPGQGGSETQYF. The DNA of the CDR3 is TGTGCCACCGACTTTAGGCCGGGACAGGGGGGTTCGGAGACCCAGTACTTC.

This rearrangement joins TRBV15 to TRBJ1-6; maybe TRBD1 (6 bases). Trimming cost V 6 bases and J 9 bases, with 18 bases left between them. Germline V gene sequence: CDR1 LNHNV, CDR2 YYDKDF (reference sequence). CDR3 length: 15 amino acids. DNA for the CDR3: TGTGCCACCAGGAGGGACAATTTACAGTCTTCACCCCTCCACTTT. This translates into CATRRDNLQSSPLHF. The variable domain in full, with the rest retrieved from reference TRBV15 and TRBJ1-6, is DAMVIQNPRYQVTQFGKPVTLSCSQTLNHNVMYWYQQKSSQAPKLLFHYYDKDFNNEADTPDNFQSRRPNTSFCFLDIRSPGLGDTAMYLCATRRDNLQSSPLHFGNGTRLTVT.

The chain has TRBV7-8 and TRBJ2-3, with TRBD1 matching 7 bases. V dropped 4 bases and J dropped 2; count of bases not matched to a gene: 3. The germline CDR1 and CDR2 sequences are SGHVS and FQNEAQ. This CDR3 is built from 14 residues. The CDR3, as DNA: TGTGCCAGCAGCTGGGGGACAGCCACAGATACGCAGTATTTT. Translated: CASSWGTATDTQYF.

The V gene is TRBV7-3, the J gene TRBJ1-1; TRBD1 matches 9 bases. The germline V gene has CDR1 SGHTA and CDR2 FQGTGA. Germline trimming cut 0 bases from V and 4 bases from J; bases unmatched to any gene: 9. The CDR3 runs to 17 residues. DNA for the CDR3: TGTGCCAGCAGCTTAACCGCAGTAGACAGGGGGTCCACTGAAGCTTTCTTT. Translating gives CASSLTAVDRGSTEAFF.

The chain recombines TRBV3-1 (or the pseudogene TRBV3-2) with TRBJ2-5, with D tentatively TRBD2 (5 bases). V was shortened by 7 bases and J by 5 bases, with 14 bases between the two germline ends. The germline V gene has CDR1 LGHDT and CDR2 YNNKEL (reference sequence). The CDR3 is 13 residues long. The CDR3: CASIREPFETQYF. The CDR3, as DNA: TGTGCCAGCATAAGGGAGCCATTCGAGACCCAGTACTTC.

The chain joins TRBV7-2 to TRBJ2-2; TRBD2 agrees at 11 bases. Looked up from germline, CDR1 is SGHTA and CDR2 is FQGNSA. The junction had 6 bases not matched to a gene; V was cut back by 4 bases and J by 5 bases. There are 16 residues in the CDR3. The CDR3 sequence is CASSWPLAGGTGELFF. The CDR3 DNA follows: TGTGCCAGCAGCTGGCCCCTAGCGGGGGGAACCGGGGAGCTGTTTTTT.

V gene TRBV11-2 combines with J gene TRBJ1-2; no clear D. V was trimmed by 5 bases and J by 2 bases, leaving 3 bases between them. CDR1 SGHAT and CDR2 FQNNGV come from the germline V gene. CDR3 length: 11 amino acids. The CDR3 loop reads CASSLNYGYTF. CDR3 in DNA: TGTGCCAGCAGCCTAAACTATGGCTACACCTTC.

CDR3 region: CSASQQGRYYGYTF. The DNA of the CDR3 is TGCAGTGCTAGTCAACAGGGAAGATACTATGGCTACACCTTC. The rearrangement uses TRBV20-1 and TRBJ1-2; a possible D gene is TRBD1 (6 bases). Germline CDR1 and CDR2: DFQATT and SNEGSKA (reference sequence). V dropped 3 bases and J dropped 3 bases, with 14 bases sitting between them. This CDR3 has 14 residues.

The genes are TRBV18 and TRBJ1-1; D is perhaps TRBD1 (5 bases). Between the trimmed V and J ends, which lost 7 bases and 0 bases, there was a span of 18 bases. The CDR3 runs 16 residues. The germline V gene has CDR1 KGHSH and CDR2 LQKENI. CDR3 bases: TGTGCCAGCTTTGGGGGGAGGCAGCAAATGAACACTGAAGCTTTCTTT. Its protein is CASFGGRQQMNTEAFF.

The chain is built from TRBV18 and TRBJ2-7; perhaps TRBD1 as D (6 bases). The CDR3 loop spans 14 amino acids. V dropped 3 bases and J dropped 2 bases, with 11 bases sitting between them. Looked up from germline, CDR1 is KGHSH and CDR2 is LQKENI. CDR3 sequence (DNA): TGTGCCAGCTCACCCGTGGCAGGGGCCTACGAGCAGTACTTC. Its translation is CASSPVAGAYEQYF.

This chain uses TRBV5-1 with TRBJ1-2; D is unresolved. CDR1 is SGHRS and CDR2 is YFSETQ in the germline V gene. V lost 2 bases and J lost 8, with 16 bases in between. CDR3 length: 14 amino acids. Here the CDR3 DNA reads TGCGCCAGCAGCTTATTCGCGGGTCTAGGGGGCTACACCTTC. Its translation is CASSLFAGLGGYTF.